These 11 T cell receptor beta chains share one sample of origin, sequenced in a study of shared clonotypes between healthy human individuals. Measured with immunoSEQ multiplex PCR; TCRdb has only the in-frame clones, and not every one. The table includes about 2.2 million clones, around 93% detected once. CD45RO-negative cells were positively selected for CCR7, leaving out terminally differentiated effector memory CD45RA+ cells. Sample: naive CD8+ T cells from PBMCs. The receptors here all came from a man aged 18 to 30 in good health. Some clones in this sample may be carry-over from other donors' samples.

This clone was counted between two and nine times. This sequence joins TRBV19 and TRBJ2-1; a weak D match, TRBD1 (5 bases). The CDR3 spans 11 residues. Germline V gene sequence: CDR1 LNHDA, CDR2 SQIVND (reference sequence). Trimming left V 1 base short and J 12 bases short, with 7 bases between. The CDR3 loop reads CASSIGTGQFF. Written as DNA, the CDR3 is TGTGCCAGTAGTATAGGCACAGGGCAGTTCTTC.

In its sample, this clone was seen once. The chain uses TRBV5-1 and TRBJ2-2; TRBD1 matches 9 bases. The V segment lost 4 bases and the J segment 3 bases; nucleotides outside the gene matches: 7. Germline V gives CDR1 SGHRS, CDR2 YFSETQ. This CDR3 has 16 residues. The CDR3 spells CASSTSGTGYTGELFF. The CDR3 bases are TGCGCCAGCAGCACCTCCGGGACAGGGTACACCGGGGAGCTGTTTTTT.

In DNA, the CDR3 is TGTGCCAGCAGTTTACGAGGACCCCCAGCGGGCATTCAAGAGACCCAGTACTTC. It encodes CASSLRGPPAGIQETQYF. The V gene is TRBV27, the J gene TRBJ2-5; maybe TRBD2 (6 bases). The CDR3 has 18 residues. Trimming left V 2 bases short and J 2 bases short, with 21 bases between. The germline CDR1 and CDR2 sequences are MNHEY and SMNVEV (reference sequence).

The CDR3 loop is CASKGRLARADTQYF. The CDR3 bases are TGTGCCAGCAAGGGTCGGCTAGCACGCGCAGATACGCAGTATTTT. The chain has TRBV2 and TRBJ2-3, with D perhaps matching TRBD2 (5 bases). This CDR3 contains 15 residues. Per the germline V gene, CDR1 is SNHLY and CDR2 is FYNNEI. V gave up 7 bases and J gave up 4 bases, with 18 bases separating them.

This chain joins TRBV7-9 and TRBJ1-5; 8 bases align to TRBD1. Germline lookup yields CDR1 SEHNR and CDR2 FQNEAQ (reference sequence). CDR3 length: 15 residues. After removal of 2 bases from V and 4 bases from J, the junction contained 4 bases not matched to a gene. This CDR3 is CASSLLDRENQPQHF. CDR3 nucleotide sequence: TGTGCCAGCAGCTTATTGGACAGGGAAAATCAGCCCCAGCATTTT.

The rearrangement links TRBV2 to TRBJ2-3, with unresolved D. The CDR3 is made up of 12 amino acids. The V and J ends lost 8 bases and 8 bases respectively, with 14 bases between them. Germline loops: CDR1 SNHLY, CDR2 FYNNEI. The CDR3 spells CASDTLKVTQYF. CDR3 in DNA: TGTGCCAGCGATACGCTCAAGGTTACGCAGTATTTT.

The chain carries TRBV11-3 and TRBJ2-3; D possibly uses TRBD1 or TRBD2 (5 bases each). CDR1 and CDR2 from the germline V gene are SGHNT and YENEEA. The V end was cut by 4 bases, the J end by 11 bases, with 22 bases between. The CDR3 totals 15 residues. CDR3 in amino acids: CASSSIISYRDLQYF. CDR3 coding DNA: TGTGCCAGCAGCTCCATCATCTCATACCGGGACCTGCAGTATTTT.

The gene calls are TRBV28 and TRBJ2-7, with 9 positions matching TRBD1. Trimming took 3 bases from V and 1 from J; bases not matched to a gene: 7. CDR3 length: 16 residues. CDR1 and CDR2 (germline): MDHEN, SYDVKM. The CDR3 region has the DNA TGTGCCAGCAGTTTTCCCGGACAGGGGTGGTCCTACGAGCAGTACTTC. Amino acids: CASSFPGQGWSYEQYF.

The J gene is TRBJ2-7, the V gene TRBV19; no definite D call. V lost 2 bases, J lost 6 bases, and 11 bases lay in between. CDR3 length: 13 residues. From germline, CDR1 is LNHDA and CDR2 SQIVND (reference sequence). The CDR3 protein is CASSILSGSEQYF. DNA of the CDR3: TGTGCCAGTAGTATACTTTCCGGGTCCGAGCAGTACTTC. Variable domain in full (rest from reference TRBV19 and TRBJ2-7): DGGITQSPKYLFRKEGQNVTLSCEQNLNHDAMYWYRQDPGQGLRLIYYSQIVNDFQKGDIAEGYSVSREKKESFPLTVTSAQKNPTAFYLCASSILSGSEQYFGPGTRLTVT.

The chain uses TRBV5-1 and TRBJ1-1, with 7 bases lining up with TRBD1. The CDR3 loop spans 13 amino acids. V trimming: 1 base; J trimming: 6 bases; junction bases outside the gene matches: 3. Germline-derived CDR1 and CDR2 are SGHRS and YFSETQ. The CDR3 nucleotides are TGCGCCAGCAGCTTGAACAGGGGCTCTGAAGCTTTCTTT. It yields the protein CASSLNRGSEAFF.

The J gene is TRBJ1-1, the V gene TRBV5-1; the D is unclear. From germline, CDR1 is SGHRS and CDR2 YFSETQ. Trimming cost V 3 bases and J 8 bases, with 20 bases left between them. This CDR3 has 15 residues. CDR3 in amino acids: CASSYSLGVADEAFF. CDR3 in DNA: TGCGCCAGCAGCTATTCCCTTGGGGTCGCCGACGAAGCTTTCTTT.